This TCR beta chain was sequenced during a study of shared clonotypes between healthy human individuals. Study summary: CD4 naive and memory got three plates each, CD8 naive two, CD8 memory one.

Sequencing was at deep level. Replicate PCRs for sorted subsets used 200 ng DNA; this equaled 25,000 to 30,000 T cell genomes. Clones were read by immunoSEQ multiplex PCR, and TCRdb kept only the in-frame ones, dropping some. The repertoire includes approximately 1.4 million clones, 98% of them detected once, and less than 0.55% sits in the top ten. Germline V gene data show CDR1 as SGDLS and CDR2 as YYNGEE. The CDR3 is 14 amino acids. Trimming cost V 0 bases and J 4 bases, with 11 bases left between them. This clone was recorded only once. Other DNA sequences of this sample code for an identical CDR3.

The chain joins TRBV9 to TRBJ2-7, with D perhaps matching TRBD2 (6 bases). Source material: naive CD4+ T cells sorted from blood. Subset defined: CD45RA+ positively selected. The receptor's source is a man aged 30 to 45 in good health. This CDR3 reads CASSVALGGYEQYF. Here the CDR3 DNA reads TGTGCCAGCAGCGTAGCATTGGGAGGTTACGAGCAGTACTTC. Using reference TRBV9 and TRBJ2-7 for the parts outside the CDR3, the full variable domain is DSGVTQTPKHLITATGQRVTLRCSPRSGDLSVYWYQQSLDQGLQFLIQYYNGEERAKGNILERFSAQQFPDLHSELNLSSLELGDSALYFCASSVALGGYEQYFGPGTRLTVT.